The present T cell receptor (beta chain) was sequenced within a study of blood T cells in healthy people across ages. Trimming removed 3 bases from V and 0 bases from J, with 8 bases in between. The germline V gene encodes CDR1 DFQATT and CDR2 SNEGSKA (reference sequence). The CDR3 covers 14 residues. Next came a second PCR, run for about 6 to 12 cycles, which used a sample-barcoded 5' primer along with a J-beta primer mix. MiXCR, applied by TCRdb to the 5' RACE reads, yields one record per CDR3 protein. The profile shows about 730,000 distinct CDR3 sequences, about 42% of them singletons. Sequencing used blood. The rearrangement links TRBV20-1 to TRBJ2-2; TRBD2 is a possible D gene (5 bases). The receptor was derived from a woman in her sixties in good health. The CDR3: CSARPAANTGELFF. The CDR3 bases are TGCAGTGCTAGGCCAGCGGCGAACACCGGGGAGCTGTTTTTT.